These 30 T cell receptor beta chains originate from one sample sequenced in a study of blood T cell repertoires in COVID-19. Assay: immunoSEQ multiplex PCR; the TCRdb copy retains only in-frame clones and omits some. Of nearly 100,000 clones in the sample, 84% were seen once. Sequenced input: peripheral blood. The receptor set was obtained from a woman aged 55-75 years with acute or convalescent COVID-19.

This clone was counted once. V gene TRBV15 combines with J gene TRBJ1-2, with 9 bases aligning to TRBD1. The CDR3 has 16 residues. Germline CDR1 reads LNHNV; CDR2 reads YYDKDF (reference sequence). With V trimmed by 3 bases and J by 4 bases, 9 bases remained unmatched. The chain's CDR3 is CATSSWTGEFGYGYTF. The CDR3 DNA reads TGTGCCACCAGCAGTTGGACAGGGGAATTCGGCTATGGCTACACCTTC.

The rearrangement links TRBV28 to TRBJ2-7, with D unclear. The germline gives CDR1 MDHEN, CDR2 SYDVKM. V lost 10 bases to trimming and J lost 4 bases, with 8 bases between them. The CDR3 spans 10 residues. The CDR3 sequence is CAMRSYEQYF. The DNA for the CDR3 is TGTGCCATGAGGTCTTACGAGCAGTACTTC.

The chain couples TRBV25-1 to TRBJ2-1, with TRBD2 matching 9 bases. Per germline, CDR1 MGHDK and CDR2 SYGVNS. The CDR3 runs 16 residues. The ends lost 3 bases at V and 3 bases at J; junction bases unmatched: 6. CDR3 loop: CASSDWRTSDYNEQFF. CDR3 DNA sequence: TGTGCCAGCAGTGATTGGAGGACTAGCGACTACAATGAGCAGTTCTTC.

The chain combines TRBV19 with TRBJ1-2; 10 bases line up with TRBD1. Germline trimming cut 7 bases from V and 2 bases from J; bases unmatched to any gene: 4. The germline V gene has CDR1 LNHDA and CDR2 SQIVND (reference sequence). This CDR3 is built from 14 residues. The DNA of the CDR3 is TGTGCCAGTATCTCGACAGGGGGCAACTATGGCTACACCTTC. It specifies CASISTGGNYGYTF.

The rearrangement joins TRBV27 to TRBJ1-1, with 7 bases aligning to TRBD1. Trimming at V came to 3 bases and at J to 4 bases, leaving 5 bases not matched to a gene. The CDR3 runs 14 residues. Germline V gives CDR1 MNHEY, CDR2 SMNVEV (reference sequence). CDR3 sequence: CASSFNRGGTEAFF. In DNA, the CDR3 is TGTGCCAGCAGTTTTAACAGGGGTGGCACTGAAGCTTTCTTT.

This clone came up many times. The rearrangement links TRBV3-1 (or the pseudogene TRBV3-2) to TRBJ1-5; 7 nucleotides align to TRBD1. The CDR3 runs 15 residues. Germline trimming cut 0 bases from V and 9 bases from J; bases unmatched to any gene: 8. Germline V gene data show CDR1 as LGHDT and CDR2 as YNNKEL (reference sequence). The CDR3: CASSQEAGGHSPQHF. The CDR3 bases are TGTGCCAGCAGCCAAGAAGCAGGGGGGCATTCGCCCCAGCATTTT.

The chain has TRBV5-1 and TRBJ2-7; TRBD2 matches at 8 bases. Trimming at V came to 6 bases and at J to 0 bases, leaving 5 bases not matched to a gene. CDR1 and CDR2 from the germline V gene are SGHRS and YFSETQ. The CDR3 is made up of 14 amino acids. This CDR3 is CASTAGLASYEQYF. CDR3 DNA sequence: TGCGCCAGCACCGCAGGACTAGCCTCCTACGAGCAGTACTTC.

CDR3 in amino acids: CASSLLDRAGYTF. CDR3 DNA: TGTGCCAGCAGCTTATTAGACAGGGCTGGCTACACCTTC. The gene calls are TRBV7-8 and TRBJ1-2, with 7 bases matching TRBD1. This CDR3 has 13 residues. Germline V gives CDR1 SGHVS, CDR2 FQNEAQ. J gave up 7 bases and V 2 bases, and 4 bases lay outside the gene matches.

V gene TRBV2 combines with J gene TRBJ1-1; perhaps TRBD1 as D (6 bases). Germline CDR1 SNHLY, CDR2 FYNNEI. Trimming cost V 3 bases and J 4 bases, with 9 bases left between them. CDR3 size: 13 residues. The chain's CDR3 is CASSDPGVTEAFF. As DNA, the CDR3 is TGTGCCAGCAGTGACCCAGGGGTCACTGAAGCTTTCTTT.

This rearrangement joins TRBV6-5 to TRBJ2-7; a possible D gene is TRBD1 (6 bases). Trimming stripped 0 bases from V and 2 bases from J, with 8 bases between. Germline CDR1 reads MNHEY; CDR2 reads SVGAGI. The CDR3 contains 14 residues. The CDR3 DNA sequence: TGTGCCAGCAGTTACTCGGACAGAGCCTACGAGCAGTACTTC. Its protein product is CASSYSDRAYEQYF.

Regarding this clone: The germline gene is not matched at one end of the junction; a read error may be the cause. This chain joins TRBV18 and TRBJ1-1; TRBD1 agrees at 12 bases. This CDR3 region has 15 residues. Germline CDR1 and CDR2: KGHSH and LQKENI. In nucleotides, the CDR3 is TGTGCCAGCTCCCCACCGGGGACAGGGGGCTCAGAAGCTTTCTTT. Protein: CASSPPGTGGSEAFF. Full variable domain (rest looked up from reference TRBV18 and TRBJ1-1): NAGVMQNPRHLVRRRGQEARLRCSPMKGHSHVYWYRQLPEEGLKFMVYLQKENIIDESGMPKERFSAEFPKEGPSILRIQQVVRGDSAAYFCASSPPGTGGSEAFFGQGTRLTVV.

The chain has TRBV7-9 and TRBJ1-1; TRBD1 matches at 11 bases. There are 14 residues in the CDR3. The J segment lost 4 bases and the V segment lost 4 bases, leaving 2 bases of the junction unmatched. Germline V gives CDR1 SEHNR, CDR2 FQNEAQ (reference sequence). CDR3 nucleotide sequence: TGTGCCAGCAGCTACGGGACAGGGGGCACTGAAGCTTTCTTT. This sequence encodes CASSYGTGGTEAFF.

This chain links TRBV4-2 with TRBJ1-1; tentatively, D is TRBD1 (6 bases). This CDR3 has 14 amino acids. Trimming cost V 4 bases and J 3 bases, with 12 bases left between them. The germline gives CDR1 LGHNA, CDR2 YNFKEQ. CDR3 in amino acids: CASSPREGDTEAFF. In DNA, the CDR3 is TGTGCCAGCAGCCCCAGGGAGGGGGACACTGAAGCTTTCTTT.

This clone was counted a single time. V gene TRBV10-2 combines with J gene TRBJ1-2; possible D gene TRBD1, 5 bases. Germline V gene lookup returns CDR1 WSHSY and CDR2 SAAADI. The CDR3 extends over 15 amino acids. V gave up 4 bases and J gave up 3 bases, with 15 bases separating them. The CDR3 DNA reads TGCGCCAGCAGTGCCTGGCAGGGTGGGGACTATGGCTACACCTTC. Translated: CASSAWQGGDYGYTF.

This clone was observed at least ten times. The chain employs TRBV19 and TRBJ1-1, with D possibly TRBD1 on 5 matching bases. Germline V lookup: CDR1 LNHDA, CDR2 SQIVND (reference sequence). This CDR3 region has 14 residues. V lost 4 bases to trimming and J lost 4 bases, with 13 bases between them. CDR3 sequence (DNA): TGTGCCAGTAGTACCGCGGGGGGTCCCACTGAAGCTTTCTTT. This codes for CASSTAGGPTEAFF. Together with reference TRBV19 and TRBJ1-1, the CDR3 gives the full variable domain: DGGITQSPKYLFRKEGQNVTLSCEQNLNHDAMYWYRQDPGQGLRLIYYSQIVNDFQKGDIAEGYSVSREKKESFPLTVTSAQKNPTAFYLCASSTAGGPTEAFFGQGTRLTVV.

The CDR3 bases are TGTGCCACCAGTGGCGGGCAGTCCCAAGAGACCCAGTACTTC. It codes for CATSGGQSQETQYF. V gene TRBV24-1 combines with J gene TRBJ2-5; tentative D call: TRBD2 (5 bases). The germline V gene encodes CDR1 KGHDR and CDR2 SFDVKD. V was cut by 5 bases and J by 1 base, with 10 bases left in between. The CDR3 has 14 residues.

This clone has just one count. The chain is built from TRBV5-4 and TRBJ2-1; no clear D gene. The CDR3 covers 15 residues. CDR1 SGHNT and CDR2 YYREEE come from the germline V gene (reference sequence). Trimming took 6 bases from V and 5 from J, leaving 18 bases between them. Here the CDR3 DNA reads TGTGCCAGCACCTTCCACCCCCGGAGCGACAATGAGCAGTTCTTC. Translation: CASTFHPRSDNEQFF.

This rearrangement joins TRBV27 to TRBJ2-1, with 11 bases matching TRBD2. This CDR3 contains 17 residues. The junction had 7 bases not matched to a gene; V was cut back by 2 bases and J by 4 bases. Germline V gene lookup returns CDR1 MNHEY and CDR2 SMNVEV (reference sequence). The DNA for the CDR3 is TGTGCCAGCAGTTTACGCCCCACTAGCGGGGGTTACAATGAGCAGTTCTTC. Encoded protein: CASSLRPTSGGYNEQFF.

The chain joins TRBV12-5 to TRBJ1-1; D remains unclear. The ends were cut back, 0 bases at V and 7 bases at J, with 18 bases in the middle. This CDR3 comprises 16 residues. The germline V gene encodes CDR1 LGHNT and CDR2 FRNRAP. CDR3 nucleotides: TGTGCTAGTGGTTTGGTAGTGGGCCCCACCGGGGATGAAGCTTTCTTT. It specifies CASGLVVGPTGDEAFF.

The gene calls are TRBV7-9 and TRBJ1-2; TRBD1 agrees at 8 bases. This CDR3 is 14 amino acids long. Trimming removed 1 base from V and 2 bases from J; junction bases left unmatched: 0. Looked up from germline, CDR1 is SEHNR and CDR2 is FQNEAQ (reference sequence). The CDR3 coding sequence is TGTGCCAGCAGCTTAGGGACAGGGAACTATGGCTACACCTTC. This sequence encodes CASSLGTGNYGYTF.

V is TRBV9 and J is TRBJ2-3; D perhaps matches TRBD2 (6 bases). Germline assignment: CDR1 SGDLS and CDR2 YYNGEE. The V gene lost 7 bases and the J gene lost 3 bases, with 15 bases spanning the gap. There are 14 residues in the CDR3. The CDR3: CASGAGGITDTQYF. The CDR3 DNA reads TGTGCCAGCGGGGCGGGCGGGATAACAGATACGCAGTATTTT.

This clone was detected only a few times. The chain couples TRBV6-5 to TRBJ1-2; 8 bases are shared with TRBD1. This CDR3 contains 16 residues. Germline values: CDR1 MNHEY, CDR2 SVGAGI. The junction had 10 bases not matched to a gene; V was cut back by 2 bases and J by 5 bases. CDR3 sequence: CASSYGRGQGLYGYTF. The DNA for the CDR3 is TGTGCCAGCAGTTACGGAAGAGGACAGGGCCTTTATGGCTACACCTTC.

The V and J genes are TRBV30 and TRBJ2-1; tentatively, D is TRBD2 (5 bases). Per germline, CDR1 GTSNPN and CDR2 SVGIG (reference sequence). The CDR3 totals 15 residues. Trimming shortened V by 4 bases and J by 3 bases, and 16 bases separated the two germline ends. CDR3 coding DNA: TGTGCCTGGAATCAGCTCCGCGGACTCTACAATGAGCAGTTCTTC. Residues: CAWNQLRGLYNEQFF.

On this clone: A junction boundary mismatches the germline segment, possibly from a read error. This sequence joins TRBV2 and TRBJ1-6; D is perhaps TRBD1 (5 bases). The CDR3 has 12 residues. The V gene's germline CDR1 is SNHLY and CDR2 FYNNEI. This chain's CDR3 is CASSEAPGHLGF. In DNA, the CDR3 is TGTGCCAGCAGTGAAGCGCCCGGACACCTCGGCTTT.

The chain uses TRBV4-1 and TRBJ2-7; D might be TRBD2 (5 bases). Germline V gene data show CDR1 as MGHRA and CDR2 as YSYEKL. V dropped 0 bases and J dropped 5 bases, with 17 bases sitting between them. The CDR3 is 16 amino acids. The CDR3 coding sequence is TGCGCCAGCAGCCAAGACTCTGGTGCCAGCGGAAACGAGCAGTACTTC. It is translated as CASSQDSGASGNEQYF.

This clone has only a few counts. The V gene is TRBV12-3 or TRBV12-4, the J gene TRBJ1-2, with D possibly being TRBD1 (5 bases). This CDR3 has 13 amino acids. The germline V and J ends were trimmed by 5 bases and 8 bases, with 15 bases remaining between them. CDR3 in DNA: TGTGCCAGCAGTCCCCGGGGGAGAGAGGGCTACACCTTC. This translates into CASSPRGREGYTF.

CDR3 sequence: CAWSPTGEHQPQHF. In DNA form, the CDR3 reads TGTGCCTGGAGCCCCACAGGGGAGCACCAGCCCCAGCATTTT. J is TRBJ1-5 and V is TRBV30; 7 bases match TRBD1. Germline V CDR1 and CDR2: GTSNPN, SVGIG (reference sequence). There are 14 residues in the CDR3. The ends lost 3 bases at V and 7 bases at J; junction bases unmatched: 9.

This chain joins TRBV5-1 and TRBJ1-2, with D maybe TRBD1 (5 bases). The CDR3 runs 12 residues. Looked up from germline, CDR1 is SGHRS and CDR2 is YFSETQ. Trimming took 5 bases from V and 5 from J, leaving 10 bases between them. The DNA for the CDR3 is TGCGCCAGCAGGCCAGACAGATATGGCTACACCTTC. It is translated as CASRPDRYGYTF.

The chain couples TRBV4-1 to TRBJ2-7; 8 nucleotides match TRBD1. CDR3 length: 17 amino acids. With V trimmed by 2 bases and J by 1 base, 10 bases remained unmatched. The germline V gene encodes CDR1 MGHRA and CDR2 YSYEKL. CDR3 sequence reads: CASSQTMWTGRSYEQYF. The CDR3 nucleotides are TGCGCCAGCAGCCAAACCATGTGGACAGGGAGGTCCTACGAGCAGTACTTC.

V gene TRBV5-1 combines with J gene TRBJ2-3; D might be TRBD1 (6 bases). Germline loops: CDR1 SGHRS, CDR2 YFSETQ. The V end was cut by 0 bases, the J end by 7 bases, with 9 bases between. This CDR3 has 13 residues. CDR3 DNA sequence: TGCGCCAGCAGCTTGGCGGGACAAAATACGCAGTATTTT. Translating it yields CASSLAGQNTQYF.